The 20 T cell receptor beta chains given below trace back to one sample, sequenced in a study of cytomegalovirus exposure and HLA in healthy donors. Primers: 60 Vbeta forward and 13 Jbeta reverse. Only in-frame clones appear in the TCRdb table, and some are missing; sequencing was by immunoSEQ multiplex PCR. The table lists roughly 250,000 clones, under 90% of them singletons. Specimen: PBMCs. The source of these receptors is a girl aged 2 to 9 in good health and CMV-seronegative.

This clone was observed a single time. V gene TRBV27 combines with J gene TRBJ2-7, with D maybe TRBD1 (5 bases). Germline V gives CDR1 MNHEY, CDR2 SMNVEV (reference sequence). This CDR3 contains 14 residues. Trimming cost V 3 bases and J 2 bases, with 11 bases left between them. The CDR3 DNA reads TGTGCCAGCAGTTTGGCAGGGCCGGCCTACGAGCAGTACTTC. Encoded protein: CASSLAGPAYEQYF.

The chain uses TRBV6-5 and TRBJ2-7, with 10 bases matching TRBD1. The germline gives CDR1 MNHEY, CDR2 SVGAGI. This CDR3 region has 14 residues. The V and J ends lost 5 bases and 5 bases, in that order; junction bases with no gene match: 6. The CDR3 coding sequence is TGTGCCAGCAGTCCGACAGGGGGCCTCAACGAGCAGTACTTC. This gives the protein CASSPTGGLNEQYF.

The V call is TRBV10-1, the J call TRBJ2-2; 11 bases match TRBD2. Trimming at V came to 3 bases and at J to 2 bases, leaving 2 bases not matched to a gene. This CDR3 region has 16 residues. Per the germline V gene, CDR1 is WNHNN and CDR2 is SYGVQD (reference sequence). For the CDR3, the DNA is TGCGCCAGCAGTGATACTAGCGGGAGTAACACCGGGGAGCTGTTTTTT. Amino acids: CASSDTSGSNTGELFF.

This clone was seen a handful of times. The V gene is TRBV2, the J gene TRBJ2-7, with D uncertain. This CDR3 region has 11 residues. V was clipped by 5 bases and J by 2 bases, with 4 bases between them. CDR1 SNHLY and CDR2 FYNNEI come from the germline V gene. DNA for the CDR3: TGTGCCAGCAGTCCCACCTACGAGCAGTACTTC. Amino acids: CASSPTYEQYF.

The chain carries TRBV7-2 and TRBJ1-2; weak D call: TRBD1 (5 bases). The germline gives CDR1 SGHTA, CDR2 FQGNSA. With 6 bases removed from V and 0 bases from J, the gap between germline ends came to 8 bases. This CDR3 has 13 residues. In DNA form, the CDR3 reads TGTGCCAGCAGGTGGACAACTAACTATGGCTACACCTTC. Protein: CASRWTTNYGYTF.

This clone was counted once. V usage is TRBV7-2 and J usage is TRBJ1-5; possible D gene TRBD1, 5 bases. This CDR3 is 17 amino acids long. Germline CDR1 and CDR2: SGHTA and FQGNSA. With 1 base removed from V and 6 bases from J, the gap between germline ends came to 19 bases. CDR3 loop: CASSLGVGTRLGQPQHF. In DNA, the CDR3 is TGTGCCAGCAGCTTAGGAGTAGGGACTCGACTGGGTCAGCCCCAGCATTTT.

This chain uses TRBV6-5 with TRBJ2-1, with D possibly TRBD1 on 5 matching bases. Germline assignment: CDR1 MNHEY and CDR2 SVGAGI. The CDR3 length is 12 residues. With 4 bases removed from V and 9 bases from J, the gap between germline ends came to 10 bases. Here the CDR3 reads CASSSLQGEQFF. The CDR3 nucleotides read TGTGCCAGCAGTTCCCTTCAGGGTGAGCAGTTCTTC.

The J gene is TRBJ1-2, the V gene TRBV7-9, with D perhaps matching TRBD1 (5 bases). The V end lost 3 bases, the J end lost 8 bases, and 7 bases lay between the germline ends. This CDR3 comprises 11 residues. Germline V gene lookup returns CDR1 SEHNR and CDR2 FQNEAQ (reference sequence). CDR3: CASSFGGGYTF. The DNA of the CDR3 is TGTGCCAGCAGCTTCGGGGGAGGCTACACCTTC.

This chain joins TRBV6-1 and TRBJ1-1, with 7 bases fitting TRBD1. The germline gives CDR1 MNHNS, CDR2 SASEGT. V dropped 4 bases and J dropped 11; count of bases not matched to a gene: 10. The CDR3 is 13 residues long. The CDR3 bases are TGTGCCAGCAGTGCCGACAGGGCCGCGTTGGCTTTCTTT. Its translation: CASSADRAALAFF.

This clone was seen only a few times. V is TRBV19 and J is TRBJ2-1; TRBD2 matches 10 bases. V was pared by 4 bases and J by 8 bases, with 8 bases of the junction left unmatched. The CDR3 totals 15 residues. Germline V CDR1 and CDR2: LNHDA, SQIVND (reference sequence). DNA for the CDR3: TGTGCCAGTAGTAAGACTAGCGGGTTTTGGGATGAGCAGTTCTTC. Protein: CASSKTSGFWDEQFF. Full variable domain (rest looked up from reference TRBV19 and TRBJ2-1): DGGITQSPKYLFRKEGQNVTLSCEQNLNHDAMYWYRQDPGQGLRLIYYSQIVNDFQKGDIAEGYSVSREKKESFPLTVTSAQKNPTAFYLCASSKTSGFWDEQFFGPGTRLTVL.

This chain uses TRBV5-4 with TRBJ1-6; weak D call: TRBD1 (6 bases). The V gene lost 4 bases and the J gene lost 6 bases, with 14 bases spanning the gap. CDR3 size: 15 residues. Per the germline V gene, CDR1 is SGHNT and CDR2 is YYREEE (reference sequence). The CDR3 sequence is CASSLSDSLNSPLHF. The CDR3 nucleotides are TGTGCCAGCAGCCTATCGGACAGCCTTAATTCACCCCTCCACTTT.

This chain joins TRBV29-1 and TRBJ2-3, with D hard to call. CDR3 length: 12 residues. V lost 5 bases and J 6 bases, leaving 12 bases between the germline ends. Germline assignment: CDR1 SQVTM and CDR2 ANQGSEA. The CDR3: CSVRIEADTQYF. CDR3 DNA: TGCAGCGTTCGGATAGAGGCGGATACGCAGTATTTT.

The chain links TRBV5-1 to TRBJ2-7; the match to TRBD2 covers 7 bases. This CDR3 is 12 amino acids long. Germline trimming cut 3 bases from V and 8 bases from J; bases unmatched to any gene: 5. Germline V lookup: CDR1 SGHRS, CDR2 YFSETQ. The CDR3 sequence: CASSSGGDQQYF. The CDR3 coding sequence is TGCGCCAGCAGCTCTGGGGGGGACCAGCAGTACTTC.

The J gene is TRBJ1-2, the V gene TRBV7-9; 10 bases line up with TRBD1. Germline CDR1 SEHNR, CDR2 FQNEAQ (reference sequence). Trimming took 6 bases from V and 4 from J; bases not matched to a gene: 5. The CDR3 sequence is 14 residues long. The CDR3 loop is CASRADRGTYGYTF. DNA of the CDR3: TGTGCCAGCAGAGCGGACAGGGGGACCTATGGCTACACCTTC. The full variable domain, its missing parts supplied by reference TRBV7-9 and TRBJ1-2, is DTGVSQNPRHKITKRGQNVTFRCDPISEHNRLYWYRQTLGQGPEFLTYFQNEAQLEKSRLLSDRFSAERPKGSFSTLEIQRTEQGDSAMYLCASRADRGTYGYTFGSGTRLTVV.

This clone appeared once. This sequence joins TRBV5-1 and TRBJ2-7; TRBD1 matches at 8 bases. CDR1 is SGHRS and CDR2 is YFSETQ in the germline V gene. The CDR3 length is 13 residues. The ends lost 4 bases at V and 7 bases at J; junction bases unmatched: 7. CDR3 sequence reads: CASSLDRVEEQYF. In DNA form, the CDR3 reads TGCGCCAGCAGCCTGGACAGGGTGGAAGAGCAGTACTTC.

CDR3 nucleotide sequence: TGCGCCAGCAGCTTGGCGACGATGCCGGGGGAGACCCAGTACTTC. Amino acids: CASSLATMPGETQYF. The chain joins TRBV5-1 to TRBJ2-5; a weak D match, TRBD2 (5 bases). The CDR3 is made up of 15 amino acids. V gave up 0 bases and J gave up 5 bases, with 14 bases separating them. Germline lookup yields CDR1 SGHRS and CDR2 YFSETQ. The complete variable domain, with remaining parts taken from reference TRBV5-1 and TRBJ2-5, reads KAGVTQTPRYLIKTRGQQVTLSCSPISGHRSVSWYQQTPGQGLQFLFEYFSETQRNKGNFPGRFSGRQFSNSRSEMNVSTLELGDSALYLCASSLATMPGETQYFGPGTRLLVL.

CDR3 sequence reads: CASSLWGFLNSPLHF. For the CDR3, the DNA is TGTGCCAGCAGCTTATGGGGCTTTTTGAATTCACCCCTCCACTTT. The rearrangement links TRBV7-3 to TRBJ1-6; D perhaps matches TRBD1 (5 bases). Trimming took 2 bases from V and 7 from J, leaving 12 bases between them. The germline CDR1 and CDR2 sequences are SGHTA and FQGTGA. The CDR3 is made up of 15 amino acids. The variable domain in full, with the rest retrieved from reference TRBV7-3 and TRBJ1-6, is GAGVSQTPSNKVTEKGKYVELRCDPISGHTALYWYRQSLGQGPEFLIYFQGTGAADDSGLPNDRFFAVRPEGSVSTLKIQRTERGDSAVYLCASSLWGFLNSPLHFGNGTRLTVT.

The chain is built from TRBV4-2 and TRBJ1-1; D might be TRBD1 (5 bases). Trimming took off 0 bases at V and 6 bases at J, with 14 bases between the two ends. The CDR3 is 15 residues long. Germline V CDR1 and CDR2: LGHNA, YNFKEQ. The CDR3 loop reads CASSQESRGSAEAFF. In DNA form, the CDR3 reads TGTGCCAGCAGCCAAGAATCACGGGGGTCCGCTGAAGCTTTCTTT.

The chain couples TRBV2 to TRBJ2-7; 10 positions agree with TRBD1. The CDR3 spans 15 residues. V shed 6 bases and J 1 base; nucleotides not matched to a gene: 6. CDR1 and CDR2 (germline): SNHLY, FYNNEI. The CDR3 reads CASRKTGGGSYEQYF. The CDR3 DNA reads as TGTGCCAGCAGGAAGACAGGGGGCGGATCCTACGAGCAGTACTTC.

This clone was picked up one time. J is TRBJ1-4 and V is TRBV27; a possible D gene is TRBD1 (5 bases). CDR1 is MNHEY, CDR2 SMNVEV, per germline (reference sequence). The ends were cut back, 6 bases at V and 0 bases at J, with 20 bases in the middle. This CDR3 is 18 amino acids long. This CDR3 reads CASRGGGEHLATNEKLFF. CDR3 nucleotide sequence: TGTGCCAGCAGGGGGGGTGGGGAACATCTTGCAACTAATGAAAAACTGTTTTTT.